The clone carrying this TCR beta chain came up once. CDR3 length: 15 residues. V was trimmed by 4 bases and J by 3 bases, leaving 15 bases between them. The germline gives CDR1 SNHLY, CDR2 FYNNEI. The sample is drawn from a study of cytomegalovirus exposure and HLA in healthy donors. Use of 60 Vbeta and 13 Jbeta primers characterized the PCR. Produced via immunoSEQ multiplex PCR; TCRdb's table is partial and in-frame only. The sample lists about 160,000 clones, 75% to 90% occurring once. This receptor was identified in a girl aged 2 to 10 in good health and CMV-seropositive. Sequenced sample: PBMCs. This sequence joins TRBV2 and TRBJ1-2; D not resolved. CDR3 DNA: TGTGCCAGCAGTGGGGAGTCAGGAACCTACTATGGCTACACCTTC. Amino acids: CASSGESGTYYGYTF.